These 30 T cell receptor beta chains were all obtained from the same sample, sequenced in a study of T cell responses to AZD1222 COVID-19 vaccine listed by TCRdb under 2021. The protocol used for the library was the immunoSEQ multiplex PCR assay. TCRdb took over this immuneACCESS table, retaining in-frame rearrangements with V and J assigned. Such tables are incomplete; in checked studies, under half of the missing clones stem from an unresolved V gene, and the remainder is unexplained. The sample table shows roughly 190,000 clones, and approximately 92% are seen once. The ten largest make up 3.6% of the sample. According to the study, the label for this sample's time point signals: about 28 days (+/-7) after the second vaccine dose. According to the study, the label for this sample's treatment or condition signals: meningococcal conjugate vaccine given as trial control. This specimen consisted of peripheral blood, obtained 28 days after the second dose of the MenACWY control vaccine. The receptors here all came from an adult who received the MenACWY meningococcal vaccine as a control.

The chain's CDR3 is CAWSEGLGNQPQHF. CDR3 in DNA: TGTGCCTGGAGTGAGGGCCTGGGTAATCAGCCCCAGCATTTT. J is TRBJ1-5 and V is TRBV30; no clear D. The CDR3 extends over 14 amino acids. The V end was cut by 1 base, the J end by 4 bases, with 11 bases between. CDR1 GTSNPN and CDR2 SVGIG come from the germline V gene (reference sequence). Together with reference TRBV30 and TRBJ1-5, the CDR3 gives the full variable domain: SQTIHQWPATLVQPVGSPLSLECTVEGTSNPNLYWYRQAAGRGLQLLFYSVGIGQISSEVPQNLSASRPQDRQFILSSKKLLLSDSGFYLCAWSEGLGNQPQHFGDGTRLSIL.

This clone was recorded only once. The chain employs TRBV2 and TRBJ1-5; D possibly corresponds to TRBD1 (5 bases). The germline V gene has CDR1 SNHLY and CDR2 FYNNEI. Trimming removed 6 bases at V and 9 bases at J, with 15 bases between. This CDR3 region has 13 residues. CDR3 amino acids: CASREGMQGPQHF. The CDR3 region has the DNA TGTGCCAGCAGAGAGGGTATGCAGGGGCCCCAGCATTTT.

The V gene is TRBV27, the J gene TRBJ2-1, with 7 bases matching TRBD2. Germline V gene data show CDR1 as MNHEY and CDR2 as SMNVEV (reference sequence). V shed 5 bases, J shed 5 bases, and the junction held 9 bases outside the gene matches. The CDR3 is made up of 15 amino acids. CDR3 sequence: CASSQRAGAHNEQFF. In nucleotides, the CDR3 is TGTGCCAGCAGTCAAAGGGCGGGAGCTCACAATGAGCAGTTCTTC.

The rearrangement uses TRBV27 and TRBJ1-5; unclear D gene. The CDR3 is 13 amino acids. The V gene lost 6 bases and the J gene lost 11 bases, with 17 bases spanning the gap. Germline CDR1 reads MNHEY; CDR2 reads SMNVEV (reference sequence). CDR3 sequence: CASRGVALSAQHF. DNA of the CDR3: TGTGCCAGCAGGGGCGTAGCGTTATCAGCCCAGCATTTT.

The chain employs TRBV12-5 and TRBJ2-5; a possible D gene is TRBD1 (6 bases). The CDR3 has 15 residues. Between the trimmed V and J ends, which lost 1 base and 5 bases, there was a span of 14 bases. From germline, CDR1 is LGHNT and CDR2 FRNRAP. Here the CDR3 reads CASGLDRVASETQYF. CDR3 nucleotide sequence: TGTGCTAGTGGTTTGGACAGGGTTGCTTCCGAGACCCAGTACTTC.

V and J are TRBV5-1 and TRBJ1-1, with TRBD1 identical over 7 bases. With 5 bases clipped from V and 1 base from J, the junction kept 5 bases outside the gene matches. This CDR3 region has 14 residues. Germline assignment: CDR1 SGHRS and CDR2 YFSETQ. This CDR3 is CASRTQGTNTEAFF. The CDR3 DNA follows: TGCGCCAGCAGAACACAGGGGACGAACACTGAAGCTTTCTTT.

The chain joins TRBV14 to TRBJ1-6, with TRBD1 matching over 10 bases. From germline, CDR1 is SGHDN and CDR2 FVKESK. With V trimmed by 3 bases and J by 10 bases, 9 bases remained unmatched. The CDR3 has 16 residues. CDR3 sequence (DNA): TGTGCCAGCAGCCAGGGACAGGGGTTCGGTAGATCACCCCTCCACTTT. Protein sequence: CASSQGQGFGRSPLHF.

The J gene is TRBJ1-5, the V gene TRBV7-2; a weak D match, TRBD1 (5 bases). Deletions cut 1 base from V and 6 bases from J, with 16 bases between. CDR1 and CDR2 from the germline V gene are SGHTA and FQGNSA. CDR3 size: 16 residues. In DNA form, the CDR3 reads TGTGCCAGCAGCTTAGGGGGCGGGGTGGTGGCTCAGCCCCAGCATTTT. This translates into CASSLGGGVVAQPQHF.

This chain links TRBV25-1 with TRBJ2-3, with D perhaps TRBD2 (5 bases). This CDR3 has 14 residues. V gave up 1 base and J gave up 3 bases, with 8 bases separating them. From germline, CDR1 is MGHDK and CDR2 SYGVNS. The CDR3 loop reads CASSESTGTDTQYF. CDR3 sequence (DNA): TGTGCCAGCAGTGAATCGACGGGGACAGATACGCAGTATTTT.

The chain carries TRBV29-1 and TRBJ2-3, with D unclear. The CDR3 loop spans 13 amino acids. CDR1 and CDR2 (germline): SQVTM, ANQGSEA. The V gene lost 3 bases and the J gene lost 3 bases, with 10 bases spanning the gap. In DNA, the CDR3 is TGCAGCGTTGAGTTGGTAGTGACAGATACGCAGTATTTT. This codes for CSVELVVTDTQYF.

The J gene is TRBJ1-5, the V gene TRBV14, with D possibly matching TRBD1 (6 bases). The V gene's germline CDR1 is SGHDN and CDR2 FVKESK. Trimming took 6 bases from V and 8 from J, leaving 20 bases between them. The CDR3 is 15 residues long. CDR3 coding DNA: TGTGCCAGCAGTCCAGGGGAGTGGTCGTCGGAGCCCCAGCATTTT. Residues: CASSPGEWSSEPQHF.

This chain uses TRBV29-1 with TRBJ2-1; 9 nucleotides agree with TRBD1. V dropped 5 bases and J dropped 5; count of bases not matched to a gene: 7. Per the germline V gene, CDR1 is SQVTM and CDR2 is ANQGSEA. The CDR3 spans 14 residues. CDR3 amino acids: CSVLHRDRDNEQFF. The CDR3, as DNA: TGCAGCGTTCTCCACCGGGACAGGGACAATGAGCAGTTCTTC.

The chain combines TRBV10-1 with TRBJ1-3; D is perhaps TRBD1 (5 bases). Germline lookup yields CDR1 WNHNN and CDR2 SYGVQD (reference sequence). The CDR3 is made up of 16 amino acids. The V and J ends lost 3 bases and 0 bases respectively, with 12 bases between them. CDR3 amino acids: CASSDPGTDSGNTIYF. Here the CDR3 DNA reads TGCGCCAGCAGTGATCCCGGGACGGACTCTGGAAACACCATATATTTT.

J is TRBJ2-7 and V is TRBV27; 11 bases fit TRBD1. Losses at the gene ends were 10 bases for V and 4 bases for J; bases not matched to a gene: 12. The CDR3 is 15 residues long. Germline V CDR1 and CDR2: MNHEY, SMNVEV (reference sequence). The CDR3: CATKTRTGGAYEQYF. DNA of the CDR3: TGTGCCACCAAAACACGGACAGGGGGCGCATACGAGCAGTACTTC.

J is TRBJ1-1 and V is TRBV19; 7 nucleotides agree with TRBD1. V shed 3 bases, J shed 4 bases, and the junction held 8 bases outside the gene matches. The CDR3 length is 15 residues. CDR1 is LNHDA and CDR2 is SQIVND in the germline V gene (reference sequence). The CDR3 loop reads CASSIIQGRVTEAFF. The CDR3 coding sequence is TGTGCCAGTAGTATCATACAGGGGCGGGTCACTGAAGCTTTCTTT.

The chain has TRBV7-9 and TRBJ1-3; D is possibly TRBD1 (6 bases). The CDR3 contains 13 residues. Germline lookup yields CDR1 SEHNR and CDR2 FQNEAQ (reference sequence). V lost 6 bases and J lost 7, with 13 bases in between. CDR3 amino acids: CASRTVGGNTIYF. The CDR3 DNA reads TGTGCCAGCAGAACCGTGGGGGGCAACACCATATATTTT.

The rearrangement links TRBV27 to TRBJ1-2, with TRBD1 matching 8 bases. There are 15 residues in the CDR3. Germline V gene sequence: CDR1 MNHEY, CDR2 SMNVEV (reference sequence). V gave up 1 base and J gave up 6 bases; unmatched junction bases: 7. The CDR3 protein is CASSLFRTGPNGYTF. CDR3 bases: TGTGCCAGCAGTTTATTCAGGACAGGGCCGAATGGCTACACCTTC.

The V and J genes are TRBV24-1 and TRBJ1-4; D is undetermined. CDR3 length equals 15 residues. Germline V gene sequence: CDR1 KGHDR, CDR2 SFDVKD. V gave up 5 bases and J gave up 0 bases, with 9 bases separating them. The CDR3 loop is CATSGSGSTNEKLFF. As DNA, the CDR3 is TGTGCCACCAGTGGATCAGGTTCAACTAATGAAAAACTGTTTTTT.

This clone was detected only once. The rearrangement links TRBV10-2 to TRBJ1-2, with D unclear. This CDR3 spans 17 amino acids. The germline gives CDR1 WSHSY, CDR2 SAAADI. Trimming removed 8 bases from V and 4 bases from J, with 26 bases in between. The CDR3 sequence: CASLPQTGAGVGYGYTF. DNA for the CDR3: TGCGCCAGCCTCCCACAGACGGGAGCTGGGGTGGGCTATGGCTACACCTTC.

This chain joins TRBV6-5 and TRBJ2-7, with 7 bases lining up with TRBD2. CDR1 and CDR2 from the germline V gene are MNHEY and SVGAGI. Trimming at V came to 4 bases and at J to 0 bases, leaving 3 bases not matched to a gene. The CDR3 consists of 14 residues. Here the CDR3 reads CASSSERDSYEQYF. CDR3 coding DNA: TGTGCCAGCAGTTCCGAGCGGGACTCCTACGAGCAGTACTTC.

This chain uses TRBV11-2 with TRBJ1-3, with D maybe TRBD1 (6 bases). The CDR3 length is 15 residues. CDR1 and CDR2 from the germline V gene are SGHAT and FQNNGV. Trimming removed 2 bases at V and 4 bases at J, with 12 bases between. CDR3 region: CASSLIRGSGNTIYF. The CDR3 DNA follows: TGTGCCAGCAGCTTAATCAGGGGCTCCGGAAACACCATATATTTT.

The chain combines TRBV6-5 with TRBJ1-2; D unclear. V shed 7 bases and J shed 5 bases, with 11 bases lying between them. From germline, CDR1 is MNHEY and CDR2 SVGAGI. The CDR3 contains 12 residues. The CDR3 nucleotides read TGTGCCAGCAAAGCCCGGGAGTATGGCTACACCTTC. Amino acids: CASKAREYGYTF.

The chain is built from TRBV28 and TRBJ2-1; weak D call: TRBD1 (10 bases). V lost 6 bases, J lost 8 bases, and 32 bases lay in between. The CDR3 has 19 amino acids. The V gene's germline CDR1 is MDHEN and CDR2 SYDVKM. For the CDR3, the DNA is TGTGCCAGCAGAGACCGGGACAGGGGAATAAGCGGGAGGTACGATGAGCAGTTCTTC. Its protein product is CASRDRDRGISGRYDEQFF.

This chain joins TRBV7-3 and TRBJ2-1, with D perhaps matching TRBD2 (6 bases). The CDR3 covers 16 residues. CDR1 and CDR2 (germline): SGHTA, FQGTGA. V was trimmed by 1 base and J by 0 bases, leaving 10 bases between them. The CDR3 bases are TGTGCCAGCAGCTTAATCGGGGGAGTCTCCTACAATGAGCAGTTCTTC. Residues: CASSLIGGVSYNEQFF.

The J gene is TRBJ2-3, the V gene TRBV5-1, with D possibly called TRBD1 or TRBD2 (6 bases each). Germline-derived CDR1 and CDR2 are SGHRS and YFSETQ. The CDR3 loop spans 15 amino acids. With 0 bases removed from V and 2 bases from J, the gap between germline ends came to 10 bases. CDR3 sequence: CASSLEGGYTDTQYF. In DNA, the CDR3 is TGCGCCAGCAGCTTGGAGGGGGGTTACACAGATACGCAGTATTTT.

This clone was seen a handful of times. The chain has TRBV28 and TRBJ2-3; tentative D call: TRBD1 (6 bases). The CDR3 is 11 residues long. Trimming stripped 10 bases from V and 5 bases from J, with 10 bases between. CDR1 and CDR2 (germline): MDHEN, SYDVKM. CDR3 nucleotides: TGTGCCACCCTACAGGGAGATACGCAGTATTTT. It specifies CATLQGDTQYF.

J is TRBJ1-5 and V is TRBV19, with 8 bases fitting TRBD1. The CDR3 is 17 residues long. Trimming took 6 bases from V and 5 from J; bases not matched to a gene: 15. In germline, CDR1 is LNHDA, CDR2 SQIVND (reference sequence). The chain's CDR3 is CASRTDRGSIIDQPQHF. DNA for the CDR3: TGTGCCAGTAGAACAGACAGGGGCTCTATTATAGATCAGCCCCAGCATTTT.

The chain joins TRBV5-4 to TRBJ1-1; no firm D call. Per the germline V gene, CDR1 is SGHNT and CDR2 is YYREEE (reference sequence). V was pared by 0 bases and J by 3 bases, with 9 bases between. The CDR3 sequence is 14 residues long. CDR3 sequence reads: CASSLGGLDTEAFF. The CDR3 bases are TGTGCCAGCAGCTTGGGAGGGTTGGACACTGAAGCTTTCTTT.

This rearrangement joins TRBV5-4 to TRBJ1-6; no clear D. The V gene lost 4 bases and the J gene lost 3 bases, with 11 bases spanning the gap. Germline CDR1 and CDR2: SGHNT and YYREEE (reference sequence). The CDR3 has 15 amino acids. CDR3 loop: CASSPALGYNSPLHF. The CDR3 coding sequence is TGTGCCAGCAGCCCGGCACTTGGCTATAATTCACCCCTCCACTTT.

The chain links TRBV28 to TRBJ1-1; D remains ambiguous. Trimming removed 3 bases at V and 11 bases at J, with 25 bases between. Germline V gene lookup returns CDR1 MDHEN and CDR2 SYDVKM. This CDR3 region has 16 residues. CDR3 loop: CASSFFKLSSRGGAFF. Written as DNA, the CDR3 is TGTGCCAGCAGTTTTTTCAAACTCAGCAGTCGAGGTGGGGCTTTCTTT.